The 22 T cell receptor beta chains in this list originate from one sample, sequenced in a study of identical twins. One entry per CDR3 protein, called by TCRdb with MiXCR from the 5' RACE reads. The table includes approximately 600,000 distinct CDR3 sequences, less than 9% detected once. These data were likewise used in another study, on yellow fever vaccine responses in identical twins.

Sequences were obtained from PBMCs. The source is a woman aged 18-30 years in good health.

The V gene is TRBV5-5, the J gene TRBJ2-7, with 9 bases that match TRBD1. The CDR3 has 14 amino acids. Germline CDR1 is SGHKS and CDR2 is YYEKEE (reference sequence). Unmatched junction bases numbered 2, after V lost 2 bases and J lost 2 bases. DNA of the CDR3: TGTGCCAGCAGCTTTGGGACAGGGACCTACGAGCAGTACTTC. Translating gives CASSFGTGTYEQYF.

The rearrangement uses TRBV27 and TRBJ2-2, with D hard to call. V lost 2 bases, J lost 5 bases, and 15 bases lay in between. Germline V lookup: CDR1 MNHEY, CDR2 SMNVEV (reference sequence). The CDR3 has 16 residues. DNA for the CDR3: TGTGCCAGCAGTTTAATTGGTGGGGAATATACCGGGGAGCTGTTTTTT. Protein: CASSLIGGEYTGELFF.

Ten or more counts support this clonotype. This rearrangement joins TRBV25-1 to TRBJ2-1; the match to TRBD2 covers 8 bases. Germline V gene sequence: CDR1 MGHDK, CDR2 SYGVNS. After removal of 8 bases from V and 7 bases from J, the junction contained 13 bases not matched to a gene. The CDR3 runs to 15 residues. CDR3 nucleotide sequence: TGTGCCAGCGCACCATATCTTAGCGGGGTGAATGAGCAGTTCTTC. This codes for CASAPYLSGVNEQFF.

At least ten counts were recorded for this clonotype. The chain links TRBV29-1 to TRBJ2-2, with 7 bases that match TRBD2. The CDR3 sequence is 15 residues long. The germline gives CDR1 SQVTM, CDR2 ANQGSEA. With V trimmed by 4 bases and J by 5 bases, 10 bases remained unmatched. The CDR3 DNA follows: TGCAGCGTTGTTGGGCTAGCGGTTGATACCGGGGAGCTGTTTTTT. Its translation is CSVVGLAVDTGELFF.

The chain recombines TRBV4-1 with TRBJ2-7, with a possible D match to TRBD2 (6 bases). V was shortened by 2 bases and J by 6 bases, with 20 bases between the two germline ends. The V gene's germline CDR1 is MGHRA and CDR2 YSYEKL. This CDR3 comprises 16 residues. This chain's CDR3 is CASSQTRTTRRGEQYF. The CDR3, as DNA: TGCGCCAGCAGCCAAACACGGACTACCCGCCGGGGCGAGCAGTACTTC.

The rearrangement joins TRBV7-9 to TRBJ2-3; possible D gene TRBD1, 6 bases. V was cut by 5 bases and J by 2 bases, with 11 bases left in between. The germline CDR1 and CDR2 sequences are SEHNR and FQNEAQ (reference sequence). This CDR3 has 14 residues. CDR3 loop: CASSRDRLTDTQYF. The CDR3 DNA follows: TGTGCCAGCAGCCGTGACAGGCTCACAGATACGCAGTATTTT.

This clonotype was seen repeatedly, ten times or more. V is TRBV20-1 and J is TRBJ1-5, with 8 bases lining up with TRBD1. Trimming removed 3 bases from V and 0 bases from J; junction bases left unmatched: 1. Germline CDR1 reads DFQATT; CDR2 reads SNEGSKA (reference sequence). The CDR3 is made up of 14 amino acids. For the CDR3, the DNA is TGCAGTGCTAGGACAGGGGATAGCAATCAGCCCCAGCATTTT. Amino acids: CSARTGDSNQPQHF.

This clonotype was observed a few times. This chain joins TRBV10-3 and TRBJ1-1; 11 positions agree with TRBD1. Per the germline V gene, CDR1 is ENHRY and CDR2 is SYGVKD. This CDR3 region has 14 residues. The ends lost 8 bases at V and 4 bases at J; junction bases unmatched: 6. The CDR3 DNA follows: TGTGCCATCGGAGGGACAGGGGGGGTCACTGAAGCTTTCTTT. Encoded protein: CAIGGTGGVTEAFF.

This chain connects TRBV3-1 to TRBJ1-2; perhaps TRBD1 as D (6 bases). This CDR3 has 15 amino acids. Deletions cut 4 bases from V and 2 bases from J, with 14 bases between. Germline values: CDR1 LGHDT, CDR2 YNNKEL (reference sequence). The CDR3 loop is CASSPSRTENYGYTF. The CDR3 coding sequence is TGTGCCAGCAGCCCCTCGCGGACAGAAAACTATGGCTACACCTTC.

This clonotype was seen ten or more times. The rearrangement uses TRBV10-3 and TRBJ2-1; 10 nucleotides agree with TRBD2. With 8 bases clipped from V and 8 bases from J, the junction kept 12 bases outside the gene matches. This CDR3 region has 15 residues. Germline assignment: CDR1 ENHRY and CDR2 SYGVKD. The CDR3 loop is CAISPGLAGDYEQFF. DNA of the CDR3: TGTGCCATCTCGCCTGGGCTAGCGGGAGACTATGAGCAGTTCTTC.

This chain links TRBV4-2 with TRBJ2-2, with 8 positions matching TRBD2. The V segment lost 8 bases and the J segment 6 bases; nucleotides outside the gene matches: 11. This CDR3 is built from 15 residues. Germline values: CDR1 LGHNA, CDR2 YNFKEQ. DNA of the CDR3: TGTGCCAGCGGCCCCGGGGGGGCCAGCGCCGGGGAGCTGTTTTTT. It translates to CASGPGGASAGELFF.

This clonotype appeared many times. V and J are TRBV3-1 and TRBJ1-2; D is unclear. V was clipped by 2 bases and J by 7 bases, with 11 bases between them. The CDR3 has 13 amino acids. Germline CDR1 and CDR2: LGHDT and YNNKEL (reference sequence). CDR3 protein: CASSQRWEGGYTF. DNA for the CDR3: TGTGCCAGCAGCCAACGCTGGGAGGGTGGCTACACCTTC.

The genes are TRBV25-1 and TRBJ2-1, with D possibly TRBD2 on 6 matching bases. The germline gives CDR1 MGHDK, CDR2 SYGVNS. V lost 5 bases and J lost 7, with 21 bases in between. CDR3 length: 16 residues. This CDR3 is CASSTQAGAFRNEQFF. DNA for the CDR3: TGTGCCAGCAGTACCCAAGCGGGCGCGTTTCGTAATGAGCAGTTCTTC.

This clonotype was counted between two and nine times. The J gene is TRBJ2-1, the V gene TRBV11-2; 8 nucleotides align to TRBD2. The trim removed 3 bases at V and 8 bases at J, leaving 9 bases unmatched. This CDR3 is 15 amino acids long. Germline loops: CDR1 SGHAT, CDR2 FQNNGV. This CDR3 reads CASSFGTSGMYEQFF. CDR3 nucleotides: TGTGCCAGCAGCTTCGGGACTAGTGGAATGTATGAGCAGTTCTTC.

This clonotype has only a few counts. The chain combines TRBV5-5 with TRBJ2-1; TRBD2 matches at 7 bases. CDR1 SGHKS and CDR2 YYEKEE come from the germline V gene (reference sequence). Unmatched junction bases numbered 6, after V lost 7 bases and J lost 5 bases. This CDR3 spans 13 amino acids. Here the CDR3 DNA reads TGTGCCAGCCTCTCCGGGAGGAACAATGAGCAGTTCTTC. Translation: CASLSGRNNEQFF.

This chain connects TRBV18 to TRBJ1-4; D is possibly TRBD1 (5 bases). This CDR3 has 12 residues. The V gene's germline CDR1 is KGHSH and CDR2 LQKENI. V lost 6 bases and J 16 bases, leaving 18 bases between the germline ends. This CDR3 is CASSKGEDYQFF. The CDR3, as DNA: TGTGCCAGCTCCAAAGGGGAGGATTACCAGTTTTTT.

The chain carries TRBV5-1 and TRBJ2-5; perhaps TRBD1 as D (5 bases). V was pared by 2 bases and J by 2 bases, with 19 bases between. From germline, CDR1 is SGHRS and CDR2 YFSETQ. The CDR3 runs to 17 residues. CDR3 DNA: TGCGCCAGCAGCTTTTTTTCTGCCGCGGCAGGGCAAGAGACCCAGTACTTC. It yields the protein CASSFFSAAAGQETQYF.

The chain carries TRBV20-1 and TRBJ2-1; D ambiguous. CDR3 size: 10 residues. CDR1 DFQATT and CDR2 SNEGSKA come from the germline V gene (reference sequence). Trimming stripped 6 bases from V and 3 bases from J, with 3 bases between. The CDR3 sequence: CSAHYNEQFF. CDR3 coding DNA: TGCAGTGCCCACTACAATGAGCAGTTCTTC.

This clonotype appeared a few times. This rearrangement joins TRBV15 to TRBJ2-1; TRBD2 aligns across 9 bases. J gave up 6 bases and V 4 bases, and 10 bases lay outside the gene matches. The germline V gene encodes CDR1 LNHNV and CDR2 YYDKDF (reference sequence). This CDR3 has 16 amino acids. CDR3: CATSTLLSSGGNEQFF. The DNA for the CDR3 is TGTGCCACCAGCACTCTGTTAAGTAGCGGGGGCAATGAGCAGTTCTTC.

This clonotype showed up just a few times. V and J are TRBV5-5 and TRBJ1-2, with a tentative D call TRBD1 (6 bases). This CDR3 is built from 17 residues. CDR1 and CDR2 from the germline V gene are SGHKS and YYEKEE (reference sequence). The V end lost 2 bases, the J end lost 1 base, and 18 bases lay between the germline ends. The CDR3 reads CASSFQPGARSNYGYTF. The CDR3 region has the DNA TGTGCCAGCAGCTTCCAACCAGGGGCCCGGAGTAACTATGGCTACACCTTC.

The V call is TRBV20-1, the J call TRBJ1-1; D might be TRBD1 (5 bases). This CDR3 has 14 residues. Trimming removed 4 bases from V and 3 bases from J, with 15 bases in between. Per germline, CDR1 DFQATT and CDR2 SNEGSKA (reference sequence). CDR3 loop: CSANPGTGDTEAFF. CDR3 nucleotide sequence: TGCAGTGCTAATCCGGGGACGGGGGACACTGAAGCTTTCTTT.

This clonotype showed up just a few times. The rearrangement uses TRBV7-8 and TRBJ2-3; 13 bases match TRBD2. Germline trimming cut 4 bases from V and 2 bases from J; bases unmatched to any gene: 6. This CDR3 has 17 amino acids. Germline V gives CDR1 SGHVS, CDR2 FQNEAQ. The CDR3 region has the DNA TGTGCCAGCAGCTCCTGGACTAGCGGGGGCACCACAGATACGCAGTATTTT. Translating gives CASSSWTSGGTTDTQYF.